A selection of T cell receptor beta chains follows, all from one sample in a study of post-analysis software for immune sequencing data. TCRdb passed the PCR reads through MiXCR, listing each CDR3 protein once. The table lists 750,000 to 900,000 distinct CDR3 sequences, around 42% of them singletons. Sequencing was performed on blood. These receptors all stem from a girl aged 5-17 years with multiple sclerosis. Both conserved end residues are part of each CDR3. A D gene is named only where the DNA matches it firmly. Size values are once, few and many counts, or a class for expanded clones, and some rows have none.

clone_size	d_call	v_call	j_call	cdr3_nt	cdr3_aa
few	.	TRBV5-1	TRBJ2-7	TGCGCCAGCAGCTTGACAGGGCATGCCTACGAGCAGTACTTC	CASSLTGHAYEQYF
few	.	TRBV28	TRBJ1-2	TGTGCCAGCAGTGGACAGATCTATGGCTACACCTTC	CASSGQIYGYTF
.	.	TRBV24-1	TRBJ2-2	TGTGCCACCTTCGCAGGGACCGGGGAGCTGTTTTTT	CATFAGTGELFF
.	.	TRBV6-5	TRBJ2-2	TGTGCCAGCAGCCGGGCGGGGACACTGAACACCGGGGAGCTGTTTTTT	CASSRAGTLNTGELFF
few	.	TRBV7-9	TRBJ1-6	TGTGCCAGCAGCTTGGGGCCGGTCCAGAATTCACCCCTCCACTTT	CASSLGPVQNSPLHF
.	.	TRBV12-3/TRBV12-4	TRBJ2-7	TGTGCCAGCAGTAATCCGGGACGGAGCTCCTACGAGCAGTACTTC	CASSNPGRSSYEQYF
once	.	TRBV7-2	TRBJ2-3	TGTGCCAGCAGCTTATACCGGGCAGGCACAGATACGCAGTATTTT	CASSLYRAGTDTQYF
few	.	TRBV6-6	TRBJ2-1	TGTGCCATCAGTGGGTCCTACTACAATGAGCAGTTCTTC	CAISGSYYNEQFF
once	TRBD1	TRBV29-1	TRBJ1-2	TGCAGCGTTGAACCAGGGACAGGGGCTAACTATGGCTACACCTTC	CSVEPGTGANYGYTF
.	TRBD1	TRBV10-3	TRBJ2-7	TGTGCCATCAGTGAGCGGGGGACAGGCAACTACGAGCAGTACTTC	CAISERGTGNYEQYF
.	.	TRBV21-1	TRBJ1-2	TGTGCCAGCAGCAAAGATCCTTGGACAGACTATGGCTACACCTTC	CASSKDPWTDYGYTF
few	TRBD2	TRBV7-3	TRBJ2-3	TGTGCCAGCAGCCGTCTTGGGACTAGCGGAAGCACAGATACGCAGTATTTT	CASSRLGTSGSTDTQYF
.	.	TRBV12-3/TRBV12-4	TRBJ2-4	TGTGCCAGCAGTTTGCAGGCCTTAGCCAAAAACATTCAGTACTTC	CASSLQALAKNIQYF
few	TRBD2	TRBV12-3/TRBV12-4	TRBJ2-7	TGTGCCAGCAGTCCCGGACTAGCGGGAGGGTTGGGATGGCAGTACTTC	CASSPGLAGGLGWQYF
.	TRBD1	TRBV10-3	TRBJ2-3	TGTGCCATCAGAGACGGGACAGGGGGCGCAAATACGCAGTATTTT	CAIRDGTGGANTQYF
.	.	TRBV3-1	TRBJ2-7	TGTGCCAGCAGCCAGAGCACAGCCCGGTCAGGGGCCTACGAGCAGTACTTC	CASSQSTARSGAYEQYF
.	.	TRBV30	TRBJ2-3	TGTGCCTGGACTGGGGTTTTGACAGATACGCAGTATTTT	CAWTGVLTDTQYF
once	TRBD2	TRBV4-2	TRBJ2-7	TGTGCCAGCAGCCAGGCTCTAGCGGAAACCTACGAGCAGTACTTC	CASSQALAETYEQYF
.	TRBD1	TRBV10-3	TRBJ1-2	TGTGCCATCAGCGCGAGGGACAGGGCCGGCGGCTACACCTTC	CAISARDRAGGYTF
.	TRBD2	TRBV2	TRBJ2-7	TGTGCCAGCAGGGGACTAGCGGGGACCTACGAGCAGTACTTC	CASRGLAGTYEQYF
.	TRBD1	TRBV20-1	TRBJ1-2	TGCAGTGCTACCGGGACAGCTCCTAACTATGGCTACACCTTC	CSATGTAPNYGYTF
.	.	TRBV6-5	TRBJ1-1	TGTGCCAGCAGGTATTTAGTGAGCACTGAAGCTTTCTTT	CASRYLVSTEAFF
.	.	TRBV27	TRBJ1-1	TGTGCCAGCAGACCTTATGTGGGGGACACTGAAGCTTTCTTT	CASRPYVGDTEAFF
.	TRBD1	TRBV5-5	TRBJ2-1	TGTGCCAGCAGCTTGGAACAGGGGGTATACAATGAGCAGTTCTTC	CASSLEQGVYNEQFF
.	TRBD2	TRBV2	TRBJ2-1	TGTGCCAGCAGAGTAGCGGGAGTCGCCGGTGAGCAGTTCTTC	CASRVAGVAGEQFF
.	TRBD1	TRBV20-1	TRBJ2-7	TGCAGTGCTAGAGGAGCAGAGACAGGGAATTGCTACGAGCAGTACTTC	CSARGAETGNCYEQYF
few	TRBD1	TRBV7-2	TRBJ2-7	TGTGCCAGCAGCTACCGGACAGGGGTCTACGAGCAGTACTTC	CASSYRTGVYEQYF
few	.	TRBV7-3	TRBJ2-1	TGTGCCAGCAGCTTACTGGGGTCCTACAATGAGCAGTTCTTC	CASSLLGSYNEQFF
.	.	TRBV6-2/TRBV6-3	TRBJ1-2	TGTGCCAGCAGTGATGAAGGGAGATTGGGCTACACCTTC	CASSDEGRLGYTF
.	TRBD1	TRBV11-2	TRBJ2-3	TGTGCCAGCAGCTTAGCGGCCAGGGGGTTTGGGACAGATACGCAGTATTTT	CASSLAARGFGTDTQYF
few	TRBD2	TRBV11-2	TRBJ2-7	TGTGCCAGCAGCTTAGATCTGGCGGGAGGCCCCTACGAGCAGTACTTC	CASSLDLAGGPYEQYF
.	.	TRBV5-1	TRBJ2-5	TGCGCCAGCAGCTCCCCATCTACAGGCGTCGGAGTCCAGGAGACCCAGTACTTC	CASSSPSTGVGVQETQYF
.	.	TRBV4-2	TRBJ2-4	TGTGCCAGCAGCCAAGGGGCGTCGGCGGACCTAGCCAAAAACATTCAGTACTTC	CASSQGASADLAKNIQYF
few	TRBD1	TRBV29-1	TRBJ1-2	TGCAGCGTTGAACTGGACAGGGAGGATGGCTACACCTTC	CSVELDREDGYTF
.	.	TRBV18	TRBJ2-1	TGTGCCAGCTCACCCTACGAGCCGGCTAGGATTAATCATGAGCAGTTCTTC	CASSPYEPARINHEQFF